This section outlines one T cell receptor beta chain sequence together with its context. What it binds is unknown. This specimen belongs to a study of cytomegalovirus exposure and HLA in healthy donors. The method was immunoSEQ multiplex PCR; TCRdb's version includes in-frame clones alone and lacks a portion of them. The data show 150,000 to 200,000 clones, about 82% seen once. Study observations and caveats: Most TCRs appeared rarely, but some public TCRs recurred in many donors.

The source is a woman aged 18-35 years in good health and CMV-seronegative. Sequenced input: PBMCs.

The DNA of the CDR3 is TGTGCCAGCAGTTACCCACAGCAGGCGGGTAATGAGCAGTTCTTC. Protein product: CASSYPQQAGNEQFF. The V gene is TRBV6-6, the J gene TRBJ2-1; D is possibly TRBD2 (5 bases). The CDR3 totals 15 residues. Per germline, CDR1 MNHNY and CDR2 SVGAGI (reference sequence). V lost 2 bases and J lost 7, with 15 bases in between.